The clone carrying this T cell receptor (beta chain) came up many times. This record belongs to a study of low-dose radiotherapy and immunotherapy resistance in tumors. Across the whole study: Patients took 300 mg oral aspirin daily for four cycles from cycle 1 day 1.

This sample's time point: before trial treatment. Both TCRalpha and TCRbeta chains were reverse transcribed with V-gene-specific primers. Over approximately 20 PCR cycles, TCRs were amplified from a constant-region primer and V-primer adapter. Using its own MiXCR run on the reads, TCRdb lists one record per CDR3 protein. Among 40,000 or so distinct CDR3 sequences, 25% to 40% were seen once, and the ten largest hold roughly 3.5%. The germline V and J ends were trimmed by 4 bases and 3 bases, with 10 bases remaining between them. The CDR3 is 14 residues long. Germline CDR1 reads SGDLS; CDR2 reads YYNGEE.

The sequence was collected from a male donor with gallbladder cancer. Sequenced here: PBMCs, sampled before treatment. The genes are TRBV9 and TRBJ2-2; D gene uncertain. The CDR3 coding sequence is TGTGCCAGCAGCCCAAGAGTCGACACCGGGGAGCTGTTTTTT. Its protein is CASSPRVDTGELFF.